This TCR beta chain was profiled in a study of OX40 agonist ivuxolimab in advanced cancers. The CDR3 is made up of 13 amino acids. Germline assignment: CDR1 LNHDA and CDR2 SQIVND (reference sequence). J was trimmed by 3 bases and V by 3 bases; bases with no gene match: 2. It was autoimmune disease history or systemic immunosuppression that excluded patients. Regarding the study as a whole: Near-lowest levels of clonal expansion characterized partial responders at 0.1-3.0 mg/kg.

The method was immunoSEQ multiplex PCR; TCRdb's version includes in-frame clones alone and lacks a portion of them. The table includes tens of thousands of clones, approximately 87% detected once. As to this clone: The antigen remains undetermined.

This clonotype originated in an adult with an advanced solid tumor such as melanoma, head and neck, liver or kidney cancer. The sample consisted of CD4+ or CD8+ T cells sorted from blood, taken in a trial of the OX40 agonist ivuxolimab. The chain combines TRBV19 with TRBJ2-7; 7 bases match TRBD2. The DNA of the CDR3 is TGTGCCAGTAGTATGGGGACTAACTACGAGCAGTACTTC. This gives the protein CASSMGTNYEQYF.